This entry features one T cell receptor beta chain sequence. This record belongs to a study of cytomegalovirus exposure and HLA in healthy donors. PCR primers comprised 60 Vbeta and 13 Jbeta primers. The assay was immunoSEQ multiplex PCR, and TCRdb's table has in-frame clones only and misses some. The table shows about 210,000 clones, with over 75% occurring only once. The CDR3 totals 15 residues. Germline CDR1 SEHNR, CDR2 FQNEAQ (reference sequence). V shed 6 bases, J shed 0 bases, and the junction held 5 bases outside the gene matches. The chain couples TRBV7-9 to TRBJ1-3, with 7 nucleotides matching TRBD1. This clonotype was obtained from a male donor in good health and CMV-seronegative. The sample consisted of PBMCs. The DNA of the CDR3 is TGTGCCAGCAGATTACAGGGGCACTCTGGAAACACCATATATTTT. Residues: CASRLQGHSGNTIYF.